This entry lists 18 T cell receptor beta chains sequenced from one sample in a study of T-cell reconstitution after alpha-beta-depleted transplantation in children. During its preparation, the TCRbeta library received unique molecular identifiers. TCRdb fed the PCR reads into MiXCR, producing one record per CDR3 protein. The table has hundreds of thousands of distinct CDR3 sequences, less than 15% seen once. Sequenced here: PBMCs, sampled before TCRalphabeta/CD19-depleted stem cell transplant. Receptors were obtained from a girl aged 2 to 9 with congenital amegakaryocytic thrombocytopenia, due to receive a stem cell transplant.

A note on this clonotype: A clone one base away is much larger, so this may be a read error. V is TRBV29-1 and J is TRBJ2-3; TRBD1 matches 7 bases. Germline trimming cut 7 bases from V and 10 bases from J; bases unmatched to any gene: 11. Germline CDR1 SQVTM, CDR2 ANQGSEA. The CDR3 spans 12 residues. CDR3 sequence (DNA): TGCAGCGCCCGGACAGGCAGGGGTTCGCAGTATTTT. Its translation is CSARTGRGSQYF.

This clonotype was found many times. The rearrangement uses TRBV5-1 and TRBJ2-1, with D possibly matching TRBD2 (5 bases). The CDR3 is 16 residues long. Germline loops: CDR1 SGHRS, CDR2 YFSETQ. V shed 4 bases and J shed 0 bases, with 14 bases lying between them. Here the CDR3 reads CASSREGQPSYNEQFF. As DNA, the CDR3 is TGCGCCAGCAGCCGTGAGGGTCAGCCCTCCTACAATGAGCAGTTCTTC.

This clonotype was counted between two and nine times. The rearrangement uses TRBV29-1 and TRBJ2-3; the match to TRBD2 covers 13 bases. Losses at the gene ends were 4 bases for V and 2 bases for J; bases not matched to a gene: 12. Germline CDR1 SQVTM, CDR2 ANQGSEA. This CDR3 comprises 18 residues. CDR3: CSVAGIGTSGILTDTQYF. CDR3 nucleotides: TGCAGCGTTGCTGGAATAGGGACTAGCGGGATACTCACAGATACGCAGTATTTT.

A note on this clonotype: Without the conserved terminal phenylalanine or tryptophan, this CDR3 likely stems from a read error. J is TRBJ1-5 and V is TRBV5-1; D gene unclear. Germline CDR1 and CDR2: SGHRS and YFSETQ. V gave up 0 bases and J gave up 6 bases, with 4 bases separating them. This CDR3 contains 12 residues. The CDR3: CASSLDGQPQHS. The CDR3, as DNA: TGCGCCAGCAGCTTGGACGGTCAGCCCCAGCATTCT.

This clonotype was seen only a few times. CDR3 nucleotides: TGCAGCGCTGCGAGGCAGTCGGGTAATGAAAAACTGTTTTTT. Translation: CSAARQSGNEKLFF. This chain connects TRBV29-1 to TRBJ1-4; D not certain. The CDR3 consists of 14 residues. Germline CDR1 is SQVTM and CDR2 is ANQGSEA. Trimming stripped 7 bases from V and 4 bases from J, with 16 bases between. Looking up the rest from reference TRBV29-1 and TRBJ1-4 gives the full variable domain: SAVISQKPSRDICQRGTSLTIQCQVDSQVTMMFWYRQQPGQSLTLIATANQGSEATYESGFVIDKFPISRPNLTFSTLTVSNMSPEDSSIYLCSAARQSGNEKLFFGSGTQLSVL.

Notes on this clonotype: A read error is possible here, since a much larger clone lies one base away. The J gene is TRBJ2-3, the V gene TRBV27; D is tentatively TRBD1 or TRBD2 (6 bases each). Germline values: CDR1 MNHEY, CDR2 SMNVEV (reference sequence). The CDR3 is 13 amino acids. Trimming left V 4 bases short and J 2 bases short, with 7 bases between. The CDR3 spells CASSWGATDTQYF. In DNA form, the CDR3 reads TGTGCCAGCAGTTGGGGGGCCACAGATACGCAGTATTTT.

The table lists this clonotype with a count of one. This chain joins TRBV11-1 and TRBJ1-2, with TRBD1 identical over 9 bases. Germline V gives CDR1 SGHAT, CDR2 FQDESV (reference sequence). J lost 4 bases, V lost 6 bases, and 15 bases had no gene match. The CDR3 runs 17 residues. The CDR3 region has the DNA TGTGCCAGCAGGTCCCGGGACAGGGAGACGAATGGCTATGGCTACACCTTC. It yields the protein CASRSRDRETNGYGYTF.

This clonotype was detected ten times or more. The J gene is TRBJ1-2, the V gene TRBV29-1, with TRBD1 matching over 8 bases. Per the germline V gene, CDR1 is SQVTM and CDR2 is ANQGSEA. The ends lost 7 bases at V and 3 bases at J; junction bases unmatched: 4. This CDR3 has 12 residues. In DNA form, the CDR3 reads TGCAGCGCAGGGACAGGAGACTATGGCTACACCTTC. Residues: CSAGTGDYGYTF. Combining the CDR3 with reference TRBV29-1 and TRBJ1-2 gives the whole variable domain SAVISQKPSRDICQRGTSLTIQCQVDSQVTMMFWYRQQPGQSLTLIATANQGSEATYESGFVIDKFPISRPNLTFSTLTVSNMSPEDSSIYLCSAGTGDYGYTFGSGTRLTVV.

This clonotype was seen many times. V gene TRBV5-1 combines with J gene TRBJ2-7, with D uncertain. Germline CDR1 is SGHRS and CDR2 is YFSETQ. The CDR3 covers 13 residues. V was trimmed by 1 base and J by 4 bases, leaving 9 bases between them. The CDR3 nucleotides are TGCGCCAGCAGCTTGCAAACCCAGTACGAGCAGTACTTC. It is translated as CASSLQTQYEQYF.

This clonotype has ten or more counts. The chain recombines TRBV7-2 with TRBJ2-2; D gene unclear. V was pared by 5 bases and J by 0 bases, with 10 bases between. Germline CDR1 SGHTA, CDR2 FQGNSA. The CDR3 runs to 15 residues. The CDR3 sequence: CASSTQVANTGELFF. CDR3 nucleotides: TGTGCCAGCAGCACCCAAGTCGCGAACACCGGGGAGCTGTTTTTT.

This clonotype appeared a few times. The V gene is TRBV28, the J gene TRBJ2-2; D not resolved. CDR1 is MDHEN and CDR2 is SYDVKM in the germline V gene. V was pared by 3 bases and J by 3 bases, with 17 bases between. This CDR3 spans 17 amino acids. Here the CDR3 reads CASSFRSSRSYTGELFF. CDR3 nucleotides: TGTGCCAGCAGTTTCCGAAGTAGCAGGAGCTACACCGGGGAGCTGTTTTTT.

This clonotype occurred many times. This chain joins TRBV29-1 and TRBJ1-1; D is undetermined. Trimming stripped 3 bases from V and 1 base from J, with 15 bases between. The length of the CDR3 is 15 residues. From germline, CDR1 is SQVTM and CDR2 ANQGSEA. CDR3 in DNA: TGCAGCGTTGATGAGCAGTGGGCGGCGAACACTGAAGCTTTCTTT. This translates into CSVDEQWAANTEAFF.

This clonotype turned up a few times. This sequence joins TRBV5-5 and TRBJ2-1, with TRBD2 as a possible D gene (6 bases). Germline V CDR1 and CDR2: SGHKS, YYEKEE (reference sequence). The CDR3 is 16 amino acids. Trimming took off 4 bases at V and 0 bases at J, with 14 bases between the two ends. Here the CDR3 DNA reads TGTGCCAGCAGCACGCCTTGGAGGGACTCCTACAATGAGCAGTTCTTC. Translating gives CASSTPWRDSYNEQFF. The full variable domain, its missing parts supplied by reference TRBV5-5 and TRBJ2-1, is DAGVTQSPTHLIKTRGQQVTLRCSPISGHKSVSWYQQVLGQGPQFIFQYYEKEERGRGNFPDRFSARQFPNYSSELNVNALLLGDSALYLCASSTPWRDSYNEQFFGPGTRLTVL.

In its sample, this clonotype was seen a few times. The CDR3 loop reads CASSLVRITGAYEQYF. Here the CDR3 DNA reads TGTGCCAGCAGCTTAGTCCGCATCACCGGGGCCTACGAGCAGTACTTC. The chain employs TRBV7-9 and TRBJ2-7, with D possibly matching TRBD2 (5 bases). This CDR3 contains 16 residues. Germline CDR1 SEHNR, CDR2 FQNEAQ (reference sequence). V was shortened by 1 base and J by 2 bases, with 15 bases between the two germline ends. Full variable domain (missing parts from reference TRBV7-9 and TRBJ2-7): DTGVSQNPRHKITKRGQNVTFRCDPISEHNRLYWYRQTLGQGPEFLTYFQNEAQLEKSRLLSDRFSAERPKGSFSTLEIQRTEQGDSAMYLCASSLVRITGAYEQYFGPGTRLTVT.

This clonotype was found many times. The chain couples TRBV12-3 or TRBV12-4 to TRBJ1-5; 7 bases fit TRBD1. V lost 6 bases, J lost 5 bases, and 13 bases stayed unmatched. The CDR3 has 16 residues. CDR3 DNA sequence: TGTGCCAGCAGCGGAAGGAGACAGGGTCCCTATCAGCCCCAGCATTTT. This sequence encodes CASSGRRQGPYQPQHF.

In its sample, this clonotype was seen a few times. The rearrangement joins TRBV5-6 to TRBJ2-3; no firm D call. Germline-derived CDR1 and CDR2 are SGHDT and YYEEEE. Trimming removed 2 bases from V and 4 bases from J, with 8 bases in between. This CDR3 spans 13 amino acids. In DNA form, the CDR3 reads TGTGCCAGCAGCTTCCTTCCCCCAGATACGCAGTATTTT. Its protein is CASSFLPPDTQYF.

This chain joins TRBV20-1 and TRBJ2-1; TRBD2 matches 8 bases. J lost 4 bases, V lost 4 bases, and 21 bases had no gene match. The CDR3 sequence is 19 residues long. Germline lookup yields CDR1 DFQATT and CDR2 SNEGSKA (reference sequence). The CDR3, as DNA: TGCAGTGCTATACTGACATATCCCCCCCCGGGAGGGGAGTACAATGAGCAGTTCTTC. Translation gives CSAILTYPPPGGEYNEQFF.

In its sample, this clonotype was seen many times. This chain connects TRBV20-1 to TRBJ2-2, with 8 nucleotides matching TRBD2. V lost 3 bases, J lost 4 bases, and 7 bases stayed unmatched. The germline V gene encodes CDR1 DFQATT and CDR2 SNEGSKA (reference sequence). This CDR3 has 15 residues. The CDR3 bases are TGCAGTGCTAGTCTGCGGGAGGTCGGCACCGGGGAGCTGTTTTTT. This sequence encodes CSASLREVGTGELFF.